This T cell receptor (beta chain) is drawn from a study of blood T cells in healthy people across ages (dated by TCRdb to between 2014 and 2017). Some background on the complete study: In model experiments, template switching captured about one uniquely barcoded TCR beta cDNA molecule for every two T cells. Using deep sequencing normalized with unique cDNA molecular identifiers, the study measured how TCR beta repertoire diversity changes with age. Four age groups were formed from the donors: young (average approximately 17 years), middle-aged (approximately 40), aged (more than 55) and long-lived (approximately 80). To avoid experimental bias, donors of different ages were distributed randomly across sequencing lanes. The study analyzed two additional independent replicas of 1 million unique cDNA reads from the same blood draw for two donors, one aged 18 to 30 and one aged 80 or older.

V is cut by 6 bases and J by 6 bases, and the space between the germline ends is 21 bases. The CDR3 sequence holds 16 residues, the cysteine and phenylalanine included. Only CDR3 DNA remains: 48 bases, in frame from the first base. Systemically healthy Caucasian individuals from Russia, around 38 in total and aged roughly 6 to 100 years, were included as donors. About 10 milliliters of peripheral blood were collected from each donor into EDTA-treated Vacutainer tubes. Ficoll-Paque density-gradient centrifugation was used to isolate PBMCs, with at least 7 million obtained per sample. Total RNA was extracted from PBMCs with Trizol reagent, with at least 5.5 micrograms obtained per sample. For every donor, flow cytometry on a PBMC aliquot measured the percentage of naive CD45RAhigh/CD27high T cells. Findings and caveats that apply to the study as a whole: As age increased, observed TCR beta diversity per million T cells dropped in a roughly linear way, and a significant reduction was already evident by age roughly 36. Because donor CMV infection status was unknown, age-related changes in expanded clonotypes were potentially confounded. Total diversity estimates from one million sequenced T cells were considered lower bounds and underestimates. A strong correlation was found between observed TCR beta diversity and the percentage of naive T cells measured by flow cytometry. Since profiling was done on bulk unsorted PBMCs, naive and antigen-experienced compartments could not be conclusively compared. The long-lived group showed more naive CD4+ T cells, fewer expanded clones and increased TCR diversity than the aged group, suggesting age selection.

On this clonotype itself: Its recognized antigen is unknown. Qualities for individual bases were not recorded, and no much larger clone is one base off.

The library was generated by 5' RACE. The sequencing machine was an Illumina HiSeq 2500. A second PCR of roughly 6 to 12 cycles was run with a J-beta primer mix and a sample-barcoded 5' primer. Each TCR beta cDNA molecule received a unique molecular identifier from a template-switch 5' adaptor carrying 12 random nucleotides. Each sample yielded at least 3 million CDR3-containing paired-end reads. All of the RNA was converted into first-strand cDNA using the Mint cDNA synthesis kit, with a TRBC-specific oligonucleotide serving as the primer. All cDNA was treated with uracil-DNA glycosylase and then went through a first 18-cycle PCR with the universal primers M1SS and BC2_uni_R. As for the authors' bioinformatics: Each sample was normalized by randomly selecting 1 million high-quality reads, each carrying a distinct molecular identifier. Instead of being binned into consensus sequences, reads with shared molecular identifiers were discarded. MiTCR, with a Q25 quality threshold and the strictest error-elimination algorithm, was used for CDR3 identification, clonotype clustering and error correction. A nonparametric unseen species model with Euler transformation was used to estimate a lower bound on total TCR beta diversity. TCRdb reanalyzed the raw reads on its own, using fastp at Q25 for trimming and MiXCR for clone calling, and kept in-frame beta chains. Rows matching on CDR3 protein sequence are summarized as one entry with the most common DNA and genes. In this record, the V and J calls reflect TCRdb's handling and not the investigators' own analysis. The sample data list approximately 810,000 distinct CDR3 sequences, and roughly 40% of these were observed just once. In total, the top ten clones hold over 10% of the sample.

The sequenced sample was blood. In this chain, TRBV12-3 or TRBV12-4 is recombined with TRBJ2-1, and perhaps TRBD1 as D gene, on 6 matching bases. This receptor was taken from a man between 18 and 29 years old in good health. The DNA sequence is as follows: TGTGCCAGCAGCAGGGGATTCCCCCTCCGGGGCAATGAGCAGTTCTTC. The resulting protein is CASSRGFPLRGNEQFF.